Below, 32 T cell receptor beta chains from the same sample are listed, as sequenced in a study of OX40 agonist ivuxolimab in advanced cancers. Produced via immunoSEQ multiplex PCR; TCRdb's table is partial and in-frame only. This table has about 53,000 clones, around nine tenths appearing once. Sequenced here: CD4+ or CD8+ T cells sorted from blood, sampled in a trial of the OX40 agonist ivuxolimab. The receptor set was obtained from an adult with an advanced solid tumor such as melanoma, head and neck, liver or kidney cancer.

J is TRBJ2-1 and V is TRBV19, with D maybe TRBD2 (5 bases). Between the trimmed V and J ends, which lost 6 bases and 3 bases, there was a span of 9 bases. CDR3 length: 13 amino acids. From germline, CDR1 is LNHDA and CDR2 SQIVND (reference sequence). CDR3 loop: CASSRLFYNEQFF. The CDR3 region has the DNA TGTGCCAGTAGCAGACTATTCTACAATGAGCAGTTCTTC.

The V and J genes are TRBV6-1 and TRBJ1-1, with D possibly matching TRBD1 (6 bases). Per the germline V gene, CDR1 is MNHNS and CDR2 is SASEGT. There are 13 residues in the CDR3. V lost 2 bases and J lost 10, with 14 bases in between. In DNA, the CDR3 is TGTGCCAGCAGTGAACCCCAGGGGTGGAGAGCTTTCTTT. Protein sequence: CASSEPQGWRAFF.

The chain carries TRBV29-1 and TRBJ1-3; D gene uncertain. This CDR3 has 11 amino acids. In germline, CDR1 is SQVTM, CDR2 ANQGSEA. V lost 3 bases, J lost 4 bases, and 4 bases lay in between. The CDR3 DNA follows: TGCAGCGTTGACAGGGGAAACACCATATATTTT. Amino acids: CSVDRGNTIYF.

In nucleotides, the CDR3 is TGTGCCAGCAGCTTCGACAGGGTGAATAGCAATCAGCCCCAGCATTTT. Protein sequence: CASSFDRVNSNQPQHF. The chain carries TRBV7-8 and TRBJ1-5; 7 bases line up with TRBD1. The J segment lost 0 bases and the V segment lost 3 bases, leaving 5 bases of the junction unmatched. Germline V CDR1 and CDR2: SGHVS, FQNEAQ. CDR3 size: 16 residues.

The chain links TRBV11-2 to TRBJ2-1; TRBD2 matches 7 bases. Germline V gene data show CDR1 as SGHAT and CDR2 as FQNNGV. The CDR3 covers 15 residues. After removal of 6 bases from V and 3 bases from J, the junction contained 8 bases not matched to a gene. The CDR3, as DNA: TGTGCCAGCAGACCGCTAGCGGACTTCTACAATGAGCAGTTCTTC. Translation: CASRPLADFYNEQFF.

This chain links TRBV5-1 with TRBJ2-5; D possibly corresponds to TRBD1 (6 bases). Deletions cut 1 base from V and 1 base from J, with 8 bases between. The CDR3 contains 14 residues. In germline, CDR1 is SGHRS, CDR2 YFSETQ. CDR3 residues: CASSLTRGQETQYF. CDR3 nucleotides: TGCGCCAGCAGCTTGACCAGGGGCCAAGAGACCCAGTACTTC.

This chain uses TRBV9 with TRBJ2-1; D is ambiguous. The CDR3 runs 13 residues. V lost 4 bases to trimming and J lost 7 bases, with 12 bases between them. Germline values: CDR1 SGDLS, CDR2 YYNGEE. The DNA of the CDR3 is TGTGCCAGCAGCACCCGCTCCCTGAATGAGCAGTTCTTC. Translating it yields CASSTRSLNEQFF.

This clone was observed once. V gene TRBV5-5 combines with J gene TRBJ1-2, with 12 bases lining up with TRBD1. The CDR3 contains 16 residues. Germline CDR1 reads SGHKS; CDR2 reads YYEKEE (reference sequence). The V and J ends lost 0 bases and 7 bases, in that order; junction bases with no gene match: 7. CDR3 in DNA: TGTGCCAGCAGCTTGGCCCGGGGACAGGGGGCCGTTGGCTACACCTTC. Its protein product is CASSLARGQGAVGYTF. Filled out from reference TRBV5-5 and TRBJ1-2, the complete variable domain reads DAGVTQSPTHLIKTRGQQVTLRCSPISGHKSVSWYQQVLGQGPQFIFQYYEKEERGRGNFPDRFSARQFPNYSSELNVNALLLGDSALYLCASSLARGQGAVGYTFGSGTRLTVV.

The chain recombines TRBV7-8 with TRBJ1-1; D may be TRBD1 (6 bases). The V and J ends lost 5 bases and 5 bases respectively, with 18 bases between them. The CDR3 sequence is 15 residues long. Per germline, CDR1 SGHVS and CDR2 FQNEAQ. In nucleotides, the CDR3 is TGTGCCAGCAGCCACGCGGGGGGGCTGGGTACTGAAGCTTTCTTT. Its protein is CASSHAGGLGTEAFF. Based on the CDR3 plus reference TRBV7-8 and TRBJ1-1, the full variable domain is GAGVSQSPRYKVAKRGQDVALRCDPISGHVSLFWYQQALGQGPEFLTYFQNEAQLDKSGLPSDRFFAERPEGSVSTLKIQRTQQEDSAVYLCASSHAGGLGTEAFFGQGTRLTVV.

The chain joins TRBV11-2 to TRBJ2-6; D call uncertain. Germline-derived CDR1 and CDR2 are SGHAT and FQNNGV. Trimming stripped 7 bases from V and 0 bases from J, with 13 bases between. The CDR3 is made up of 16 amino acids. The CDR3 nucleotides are TGTGCCAGCACCCTCGGCGAGAGCTCTGGGGCCAACGTCCTGACTTTC. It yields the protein CASTLGESSGANVLTF.

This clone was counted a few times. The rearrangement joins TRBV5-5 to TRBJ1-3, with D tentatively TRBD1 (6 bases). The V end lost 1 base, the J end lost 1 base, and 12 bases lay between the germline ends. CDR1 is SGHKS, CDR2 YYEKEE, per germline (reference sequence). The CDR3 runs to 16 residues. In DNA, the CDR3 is TGTGCCAGCAGCTTGTCGCCGGGGACATCTGGAAACACCATATATTTT. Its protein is CASSLSPGTSGNTIYF. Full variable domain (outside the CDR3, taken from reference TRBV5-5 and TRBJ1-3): DAGVTQSPTHLIKTRGQQVTLRCSPISGHKSVSWYQQVLGQGPQFIFQYYEKEERGRGNFPDRFSARQFPNYSSELNVNALLLGDSALYLCASSLSPGTSGNTIYFGEGSWLTVV.

The CDR3 reads CASRGGQATEAFF. The CDR3 DNA reads TGTGCCAGCAGGGGTGGACAGGCCACTGAAGCTTTCTTT. The chain has TRBV2 and TRBJ1-1; TRBD1 matches 7 bases. J gave up 4 bases and V 6 bases, and 5 bases lay outside the gene matches. The CDR3 totals 13 residues. Germline CDR1 and CDR2: SNHLY and FYNNEI.

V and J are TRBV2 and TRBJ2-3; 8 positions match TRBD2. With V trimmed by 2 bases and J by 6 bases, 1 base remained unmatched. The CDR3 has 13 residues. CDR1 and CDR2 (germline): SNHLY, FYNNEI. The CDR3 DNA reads TGTGCCAGCAGTGAACGGGAGGGCGATACGCAGTATTTT. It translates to CASSEREGDTQYF. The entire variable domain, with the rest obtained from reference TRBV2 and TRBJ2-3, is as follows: EPEVTQTPSHQVTQMGQEVILRCVPISNHLYFYWYRQILGQKVEFLVSFYNNEISEKSEIFDDQFSVERPDGSNFTLKIRSTKLEDSAMYFCASSEREGDTQYFGPGTRLTVL.

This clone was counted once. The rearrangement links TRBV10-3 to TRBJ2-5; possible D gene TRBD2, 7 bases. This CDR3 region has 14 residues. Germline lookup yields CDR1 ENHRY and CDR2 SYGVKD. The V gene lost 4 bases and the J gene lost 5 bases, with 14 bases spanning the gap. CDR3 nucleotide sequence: TGTGCCATCAGTGTCGGGGGGCGCGGGGAGACCCAGTACTTC. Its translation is CAISVGGRGETQYF.

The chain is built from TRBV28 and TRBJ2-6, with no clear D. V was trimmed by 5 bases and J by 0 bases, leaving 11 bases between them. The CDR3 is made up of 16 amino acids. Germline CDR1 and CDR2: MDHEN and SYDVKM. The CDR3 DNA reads TGTGCCAGCAGTCGTGGACGGTACTCTGGGGCCAACGTCCTGACTTTC. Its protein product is CASSRGRYSGANVLTF.

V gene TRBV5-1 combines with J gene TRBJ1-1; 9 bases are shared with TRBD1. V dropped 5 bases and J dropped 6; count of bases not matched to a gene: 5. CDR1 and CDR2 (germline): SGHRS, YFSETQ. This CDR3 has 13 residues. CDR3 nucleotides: TGCGCCAGCAGTTATGGACAGGGGCCTGAAGCTTTCTTT. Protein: CASSYGQGPEAFF.

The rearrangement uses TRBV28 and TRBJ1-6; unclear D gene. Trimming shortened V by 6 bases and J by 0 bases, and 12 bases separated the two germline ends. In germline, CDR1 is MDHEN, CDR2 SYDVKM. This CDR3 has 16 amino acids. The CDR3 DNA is TGTGCCAGCAGCCCCGAGGGAAACTCCTATAATTCACCCCTCCACTTT. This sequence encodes CASSPEGNSYNSPLHF.

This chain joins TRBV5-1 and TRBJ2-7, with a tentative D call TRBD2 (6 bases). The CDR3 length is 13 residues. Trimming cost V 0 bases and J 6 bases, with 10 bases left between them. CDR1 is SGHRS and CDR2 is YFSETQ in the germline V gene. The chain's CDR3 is CASSLELTSEQYF. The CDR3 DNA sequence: TGCGCCAGCAGCTTGGAACTGACTAGCGAGCAGTACTTC.

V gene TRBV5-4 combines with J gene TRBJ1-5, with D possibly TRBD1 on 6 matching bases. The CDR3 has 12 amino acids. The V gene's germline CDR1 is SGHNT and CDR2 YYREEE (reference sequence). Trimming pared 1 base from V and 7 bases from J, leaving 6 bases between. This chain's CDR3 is CASSLQGQPQHF. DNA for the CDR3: TGTGCCAGCAGCTTGCAGGGGCAGCCCCAGCATTTT.

In nucleotides, the CDR3 is TGTGCCAGCAGCCCCGGGACTAGCGGGAGTAGGGAGACCCAGTACTTC. Protein sequence: CASSPGTSGSRETQYF. The chain uses TRBV9 and TRBJ2-5; TRBD2 agrees at 14 bases. The CDR3 length is 16 residues. V was clipped by 4 bases and J by 5 bases; unmatched bases: 7. The germline V gene encodes CDR1 SGDLS and CDR2 YYNGEE.

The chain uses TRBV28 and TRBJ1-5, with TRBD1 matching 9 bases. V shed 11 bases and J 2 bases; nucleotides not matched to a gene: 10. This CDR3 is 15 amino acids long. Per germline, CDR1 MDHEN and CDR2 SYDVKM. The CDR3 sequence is CAGSQQGAGNQPQHF. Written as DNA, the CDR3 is TGTGCCGGCTCGCAACAGGGGGCTGGCAATCAGCCCCAGCATTTT.

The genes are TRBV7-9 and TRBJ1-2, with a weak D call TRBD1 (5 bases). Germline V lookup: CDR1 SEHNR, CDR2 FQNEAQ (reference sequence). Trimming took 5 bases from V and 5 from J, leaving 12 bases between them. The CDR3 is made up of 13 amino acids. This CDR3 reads CASSPGFGYGYTF. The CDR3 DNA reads TGTGCCAGCAGCCCAGGGTTTGGGTATGGCTACACCTTC.

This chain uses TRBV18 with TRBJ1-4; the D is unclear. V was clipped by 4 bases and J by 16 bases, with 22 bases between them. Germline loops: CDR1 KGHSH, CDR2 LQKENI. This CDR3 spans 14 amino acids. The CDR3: CASSLNSDRSRRFF. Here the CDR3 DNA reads TGTGCCAGCTCACTCAATTCGGACCGATCACGACGGTTTTTT.

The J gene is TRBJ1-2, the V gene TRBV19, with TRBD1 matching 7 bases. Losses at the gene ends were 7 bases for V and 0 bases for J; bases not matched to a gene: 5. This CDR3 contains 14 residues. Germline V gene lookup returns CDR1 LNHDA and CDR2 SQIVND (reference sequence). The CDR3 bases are TGTGCCAGTACCATAACAGGGGCTAACTATGGCTACACCTTC. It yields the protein CASTITGANYGYTF.

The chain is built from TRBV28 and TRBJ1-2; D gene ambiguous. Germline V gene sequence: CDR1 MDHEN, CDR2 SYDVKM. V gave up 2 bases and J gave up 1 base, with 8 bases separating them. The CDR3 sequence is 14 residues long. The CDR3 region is CASSLTALNYGYTF. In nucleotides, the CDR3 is TGTGCCAGCAGTTTAACTGCACTTAACTATGGCTACACCTTC.

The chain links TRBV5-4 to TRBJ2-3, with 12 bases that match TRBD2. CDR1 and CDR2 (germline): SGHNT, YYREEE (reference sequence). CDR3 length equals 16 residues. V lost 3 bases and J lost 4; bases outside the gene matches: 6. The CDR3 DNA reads TGTGCCAGCAGCTCACACCTAGCGGGAGGGCCAGATACGCAGTATTTT. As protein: CASSSHLAGGPDTQYF.

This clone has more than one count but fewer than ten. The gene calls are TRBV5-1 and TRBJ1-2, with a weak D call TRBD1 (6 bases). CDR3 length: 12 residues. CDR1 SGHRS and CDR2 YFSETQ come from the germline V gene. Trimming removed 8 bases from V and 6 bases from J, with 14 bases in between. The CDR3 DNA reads TGCGCCAGTCATGAGGGGGTGGATGGCTACACCTTC. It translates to CASHEGVDGYTF.

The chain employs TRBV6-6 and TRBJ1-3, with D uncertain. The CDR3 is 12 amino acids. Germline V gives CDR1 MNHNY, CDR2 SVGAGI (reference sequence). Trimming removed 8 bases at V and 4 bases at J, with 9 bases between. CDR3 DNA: TGTGCCAGCGCGCTCTCGGGAAACACCATATATTTT. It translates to CASALSGNTIYF.

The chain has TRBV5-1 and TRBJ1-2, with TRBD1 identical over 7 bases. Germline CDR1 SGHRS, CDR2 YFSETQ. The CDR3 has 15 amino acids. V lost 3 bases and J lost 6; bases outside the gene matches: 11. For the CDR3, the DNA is TGCGCCAGCAGCTCAACCGCACAGGGGCCCCATGGCTACACCTTC. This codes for CASSSTAQGPHGYTF.

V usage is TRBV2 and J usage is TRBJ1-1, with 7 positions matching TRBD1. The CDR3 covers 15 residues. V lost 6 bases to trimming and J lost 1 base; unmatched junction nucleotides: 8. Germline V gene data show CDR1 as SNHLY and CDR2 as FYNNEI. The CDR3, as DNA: TGTGCCAGCAGGCTAGACAGGGACCAGAACACTGAAGCTTTCTTT. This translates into CASRLDRDQNTEAFF.

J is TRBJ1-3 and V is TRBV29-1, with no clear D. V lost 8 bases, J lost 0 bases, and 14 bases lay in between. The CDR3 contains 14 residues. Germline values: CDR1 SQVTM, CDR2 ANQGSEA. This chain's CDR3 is CSFAPAGSGNTIYF. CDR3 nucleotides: TGCAGCTTTGCCCCTGCCGGCTCTGGAAACACCATATATTTT. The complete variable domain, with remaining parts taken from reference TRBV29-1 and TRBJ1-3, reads SAVISQKPSRDICQRGTSLTIQCQVDSQVTMMFWYRQQPGQSLTLIATANQGSEATYESGFVIDKFPISRPNLTFSTLTVSNMSPEDSSIYLCSFAPAGSGNTIYFGEGSWLTVV.

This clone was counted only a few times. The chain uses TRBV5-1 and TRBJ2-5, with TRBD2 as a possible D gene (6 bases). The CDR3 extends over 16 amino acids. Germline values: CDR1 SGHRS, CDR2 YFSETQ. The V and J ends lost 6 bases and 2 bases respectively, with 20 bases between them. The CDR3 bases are TGCGCCAGCAACCGTGGGCAGGGACTGCTGCAAGAGACCCAGTACTTC. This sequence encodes CASNRGQGLLQETQYF.